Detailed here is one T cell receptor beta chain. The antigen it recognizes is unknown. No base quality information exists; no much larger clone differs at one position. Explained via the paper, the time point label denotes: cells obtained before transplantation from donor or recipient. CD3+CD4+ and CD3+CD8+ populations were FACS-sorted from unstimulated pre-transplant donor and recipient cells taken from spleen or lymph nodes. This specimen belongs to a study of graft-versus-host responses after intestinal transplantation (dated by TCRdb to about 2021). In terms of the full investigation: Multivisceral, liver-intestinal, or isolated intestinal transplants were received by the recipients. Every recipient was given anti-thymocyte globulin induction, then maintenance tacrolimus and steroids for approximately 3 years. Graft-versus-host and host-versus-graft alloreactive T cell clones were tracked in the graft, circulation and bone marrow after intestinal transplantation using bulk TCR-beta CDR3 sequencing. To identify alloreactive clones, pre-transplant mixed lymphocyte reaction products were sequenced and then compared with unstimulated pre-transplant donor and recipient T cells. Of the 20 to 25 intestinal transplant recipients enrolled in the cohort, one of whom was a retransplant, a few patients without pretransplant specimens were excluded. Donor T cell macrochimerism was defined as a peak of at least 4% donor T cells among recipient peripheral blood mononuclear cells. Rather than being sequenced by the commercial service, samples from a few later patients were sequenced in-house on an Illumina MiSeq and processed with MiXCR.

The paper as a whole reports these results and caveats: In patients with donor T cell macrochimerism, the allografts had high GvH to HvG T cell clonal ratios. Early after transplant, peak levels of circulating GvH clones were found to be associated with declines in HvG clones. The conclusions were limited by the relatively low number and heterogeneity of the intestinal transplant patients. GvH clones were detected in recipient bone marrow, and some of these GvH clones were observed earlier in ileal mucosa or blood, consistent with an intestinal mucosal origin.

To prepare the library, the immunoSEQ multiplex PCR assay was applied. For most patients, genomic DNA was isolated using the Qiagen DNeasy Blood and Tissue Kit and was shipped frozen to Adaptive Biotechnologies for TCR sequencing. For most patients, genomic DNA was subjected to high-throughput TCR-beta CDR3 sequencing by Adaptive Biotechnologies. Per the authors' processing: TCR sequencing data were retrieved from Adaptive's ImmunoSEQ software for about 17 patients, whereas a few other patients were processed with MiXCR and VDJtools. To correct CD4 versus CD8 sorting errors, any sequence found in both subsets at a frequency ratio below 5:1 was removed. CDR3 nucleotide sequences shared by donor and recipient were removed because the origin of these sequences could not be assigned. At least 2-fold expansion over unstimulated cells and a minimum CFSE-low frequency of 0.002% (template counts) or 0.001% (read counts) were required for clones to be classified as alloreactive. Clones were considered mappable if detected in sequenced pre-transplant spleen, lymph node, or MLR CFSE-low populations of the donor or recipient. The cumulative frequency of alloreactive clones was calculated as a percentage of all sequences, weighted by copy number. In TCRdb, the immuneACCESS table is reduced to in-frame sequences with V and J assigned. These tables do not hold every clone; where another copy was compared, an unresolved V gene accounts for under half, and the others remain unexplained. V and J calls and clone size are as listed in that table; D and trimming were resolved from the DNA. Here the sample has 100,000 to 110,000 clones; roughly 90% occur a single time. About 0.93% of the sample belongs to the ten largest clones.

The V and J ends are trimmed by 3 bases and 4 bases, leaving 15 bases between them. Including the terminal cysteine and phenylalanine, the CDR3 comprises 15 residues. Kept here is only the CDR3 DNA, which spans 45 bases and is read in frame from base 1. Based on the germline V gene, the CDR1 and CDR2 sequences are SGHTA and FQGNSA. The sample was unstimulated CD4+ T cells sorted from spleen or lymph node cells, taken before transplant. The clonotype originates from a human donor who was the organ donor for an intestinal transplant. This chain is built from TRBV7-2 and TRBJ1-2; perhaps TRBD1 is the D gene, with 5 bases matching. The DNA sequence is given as TGTGCCAGCAGCTTGGAGCCGGGACTCTCCTATGGCTACACCTTC. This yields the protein CASSLEPGLSYGYTF. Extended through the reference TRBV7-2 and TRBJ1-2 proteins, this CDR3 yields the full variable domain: GAGVSQSPSNKVTEKGKDVELRCDPISGHTALYWYRQSLGQGLEFLIYFQGNSAPDKSGLPSDRFSAERTGGSVSTLTIQRTQQEDSAVYLCASSLEPGLSYGYTFGSGTRLTVV.